This entry is about one TCR beta chain. No antigen is known for it. Positive CCR7 selection of CD45RO-negative cells yielded the naive CD8 cells, and terminally differentiated effector memory CD45RA+ cells were excluded. Between the trimmed V and J ends, which lost 3 bases and 2 bases, there was a span of 8 bases. The CDR3 sequence is 13 residues long. CDR1 and CDR2 (germline): SGHTA, FQGTGA. Assay: immunoSEQ multiplex PCR; the TCRdb copy retains only in-frame clones and omits some. Among millions of clones listed, about 95% were seen once. This entry is derived from a study of shared clonotypes between healthy human individuals. Broader study findings: Against clonotypes common to all four donors, non-shared ones had lower generation probabilities. Larger estimated richness was generally recorded for naive subsets relative to memory subsets.

The J gene is TRBJ2-7, the V gene TRBV7-3, with D unresolved. This sequence originates from a man aged 18 to 30 in good health. Sequences were obtained from naive CD8+ T cells sorted from blood. CDR3 in amino acids: CASSLLSPYEQYF. The CDR3 DNA reads TGTGCCAGCAGCTTGTTAAGCCCCTACGAGCAGTACTTC.